A selection of T cell receptor beta chains follows, all from one sample in a study of blood T cells in healthy people across ages. TCRdb redid the calling of the 5' RACE reads with MiXCR, one entry per CDR3 protein. The table includes about 1.4 million distinct CDR3 sequences, roughly 59% detected once. The specimen was blood. The receptors derive from a man aged 18 to 35 in good health. The CDR3 runs from the conserved cysteine through the conserved F or W. A D gene is named only where the DNA matches it firmly. Clone sizes are given selectively: once, few, many, or a class where the clone is expanded.

>NA|TRBJ2-7|TRBV5-1|NA
TGCGCCAGCAGCCTGGGCGGCAGCTACAGTTCCTACGAGCAGTACTTC
CASSLGGSYSSYEQYF
>NA|TRBJ1-1|TRBV18|NA
TGTGCCAGCTCACCAAGGGGGAGTACCACTGAAGCTTTCTTT
CASSPRGSTTEAFF
>few|TRBJ1-4|TRBV29-1|NA
TGCAGCGTTGAAGAGGCCGGGAAAAATGAAAAACTGTTTTTT
CSVEEAGKNEKLFF
>NA|TRBJ2-7|TRBV20-1|TRBD2
TGCAGTGCAGTAGCGGGAAGGGTCAACAATGAGCAGTACTTC
CSAVAGRVNNEQYF
>NA|TRBJ1-1|TRBV3-1|TRBD1
TGTGCCAGCAGCCCAGACAGGGCCGCTGAAGCTTTCTTT
CASSPDRAAEAFF
>few|TRBJ1-1|TRBV7-9|NA
TGTGCCAGCAGCTTACAGGGTAACACTGATGCTTTCTTT
CASSLQGNTDAFF
>NA|TRBJ1-5|TRBV6-5|NA
TGTGCCAGCAGGCCACAGGTCCTACAGCCCCAGCATTTT
CASRPQVLQPQHF
>once|TRBJ2-1|TRBV2|NA
TGTACCAGCAGTGAAGTCTATGAGCAGTTCTTC
CTSSEVYEQFF
>NA|TRBJ2-1|TRBV5-1|NA
TGCGCCAGCAGCTTGGCCAAGAGGCTTATCTACAATGAGCAGTTCTTC
CASSLAKRLIYNEQFF
>NA|TRBJ1-4|TRBV29-1|NA
TGCAGCGTTGGCAGTAGTGGGGCAACTAATGAAAAACTGTTTTTT
CSVGSSGATNEKLFF
>NA|TRBJ1-2|TRBV27|NA
TGTGCCAGCAGCCACCCCCCCGACTATGGCTACACCTTC
CASSHPPDYGYTF
>once|TRBJ2-7|TRBV7-8|TRBD2
TGTGCCAGCAGGAGAGCTTATTCATTACTAGCGGAGGACTCTATCTACGAGCAGTACTTC
CASRRAYSLLAEDSIYEQYF
>few|TRBJ2-1|TRBV7-9|NA
TGTGCCAGCAGCCCCGGACACGTCCTAATTTACAATGAGCAGTTCTTC
CASSPGHVLIYNEQFF
>NA|TRBJ2-2|TRBV7-2|NA
TGTGCCAGCAGCCCAGGGAGGTGGAACACCGGGGAGCTGTTTTTT
CASSPGRWNTGELFF
>NA|TRBJ2-3|TRBV5-4|NA
TGTGCCAGCAGCTTGTTGAGGGAGACAGATACGCAGTATTTT
CASSLLRETDTQYF
>NA|TRBJ2-3|TRBV27|NA
TGTGCCAGCAGTTTCGCGGACCCAAATTTTACAGGGTTGCAAGATACGCAGTATTTT
CASSFADPNFTGLQDTQYF
>NA|TRBJ2-1|TRBV3-1|TRBD2
TGTGCCAGCAGCCTGGGACTAGCGGGACCCCCTGGGTTCTTC
CASSLGLAGPPGFF
>NA|TRBJ1-3|TRBV9|NA
TGTGCCAGCAGGAAGGAGTTCTCTGGAAACACCATATATTTT
CASRKEFSGNTIYF
>few|TRBJ1-2|TRBV5-1|NA
TGCGCCAGCAGCTTGGATGTGCGGCAGAATAATGGCTACACCTTC
CASSLDVRQNNGYTF
>NA|TRBJ1-2|TRBV19|NA
TGTGCCAGTAGTGTCCGACAGTCTGGCTACACCTTC
CASSVRQSGYTF
>NA|TRBJ2-4|TRBV6-5|TRBD2
TGTGCCAGCAGTTACTCGACTAGCGGTGTAGCCAAAAACATTCAGTACTTC
CASSYSTSGVAKNIQYF
>NA|TRBJ2-3|TRBV9|NA
TGTGCCAGCAGCGTGCGACTAGTCCCGGACGTAGGGGCAGATACGCAGTATTTT
CASSVRLVPDVGADTQYF
>NA|TRBJ2-1|TRBV7-8|NA
TGTGCCAGCAGTCGTGAACCGGGAGCCTACAATGAGCAGTTCTTC
CASSREPGAYNEQFF
>NA|TRBJ2-3|TRBV7-2|NA
TGTGCCAGCAGCCGAGAGGCCGGCGTCACAGATACGCAGTATTTT
CASSREAGVTDTQYF
>NA|TRBJ2-7|TRBV10-2|NA
TGCGCCAGCAGTTCCCCGAACTACGAGCAGTACTTC
CASSSPNYEQYF
>NA|TRBJ1-1|TRBV20-1|NA
TGCAGTGCTAGGTCAGCACTGAACACTGAAGCTTTCTTT
CSARSALNTEAFF
>few|TRBJ2-3|TRBV6-6|TRBD2
TGTGCCAGCAGTTACTCAGCGGGGAGGACAGATACGCAGTATTTT
CASSYSAGRTDTQYF
>few|TRBJ2-3|TRBV20-1|TRBD2
TGCAGTGCTTTTAGCGGGGGAAACACAGATACGCAGTATTTT
CSAFSGGNTDTQYF
>few|TRBJ2-1|TRBV6-5|TRBD2
TGTGCCAGCAGCCGGGGGGTGTGGGATGAGCAGTTCTTC
CASSRGVWDEQFF
>NA|TRBJ1-5|TRBV20-1|NA
TGCAGTGCTAGAGACACGACTTCAGGGAGAGGTCAGCCCCAGCATTTT
CSARDTTSGRGQPQHF
>NA|TRBJ2-7|TRBV27|NA
TGTGCCAGCAGTTCGGGACTTTCCCACTACGAGCAGTACTTC
CASSSGLSHYEQYF
>NA|TRBJ2-7|TRBV10-3|TRBD1
TGTGCCATCAGAGGACAGGGGGCTTCTGAGCAGTACTTC
CAIRGQGASEQYF
>NA|TRBJ2-1|TRBV11-2|TRBD2
TGTGCCAGCAGCCCGGGACTAGCGGGACCGGGAGATGAGCAGTTCTTC
CASSPGLAGPGDEQFF
>NA|TRBJ1-5|TRBV12-3/TRBV12-4|NA
TGTGCCAGCAGTTTAGCGGCTCGAGGGGAATATAGCAATCAGCCCCAGCATTTT
CASSLAARGEYSNQPQHF
>NA|TRBJ1-4|TRBV18|NA
TGTGCCAGCTCACCGCAGGGCCGTGAAAAACTGTTTTTT
CASSPQGREKLFF